Each of the 19 T cell receptor beta chains below was sequenced from the same sample in a study of blood T cell repertoires in COVID-19. The data were produced by immunoSEQ multiplex PCR, yet TCRdb's version contains in-frame clones alone and is incomplete. The repertoire consists of some 400,000 clones, with around 87% occurring once and the leading ten covering about 2%. Sequenced: peripheral blood. The receptors were gathered from a woman aged 55-70 years with COVID-19, enrolled during active disease.

The chain joins TRBV27 to TRBJ2-1; TRBD2 agrees at 13 bases. CDR3 size: 15 residues. The V segment lost 3 bases and the J segment 7 bases; nucleotides outside the gene matches: 3. Germline values: CDR1 MNHEY, CDR2 SMNVEV (reference sequence). CDR3 amino acids: CASSLGLAGLNEQFF. CDR3 DNA sequence: TGTGCCAGCAGTTTGGGACTAGCGGGGTTAAATGAGCAGTTCTTC.

The genes are TRBV2 and TRBJ2-1; D is possibly TRBD1 (6 bases). V shed 5 bases and J shed 5 bases, with 10 bases lying between them. The CDR3 has 13 amino acids. Germline CDR1 is SNHLY and CDR2 is FYNNEI. CDR3 DNA sequence: TGTGCCAGCAGTCCACAGGGTAACAATGAGCAGTTCTTC. This translates into CASSPQGNNEQFF.

The V and J genes are TRBV4-1 and TRBJ1-1, with 12 bases lining up with TRBD1. Trimming cost V 4 bases and J 4 bases; bases outside gene matches: 7. Germline V lookup: CDR1 MGHRA, CDR2 YSYEKL. The CDR3 is 16 residues long. CDR3 sequence reads: CASSRTGTGGGTEAFF. CDR3 DNA: TGCGCCAGCAGCCGCACCGGGACAGGGGGCGGCACTGAAGCTTTCTTT.

This clone was seen just once. The chain links TRBV3-1 (or the pseudogene TRBV3-2) to TRBJ2-5, with D maybe TRBD1 (8 bases). The CDR3 contains 14 residues. V was shortened by 4 bases and J by 5 bases, with 14 bases between the two germline ends. Germline values: CDR1 LGHDT, CDR2 YNNKEL (reference sequence). The DNA of the CDR3 is TGTGCCAGCAGCCCTATACAGGGGGGGGAGACCCAGTACTTC. Its protein product is CASSPIQGGETQYF.

The chain combines TRBV11-2 with TRBJ2-7, with 12 bases lining up with TRBD1. Germline CDR1 reads SGHAT; CDR2 reads FQNNGV. This CDR3 spans 16 amino acids. V trimming: 5 bases; J trimming: 2 bases; junction bases outside the gene matches: 7. The CDR3 region is CASSPFRDRGPYEQYF. The DNA of the CDR3 is TGTGCCAGCAGCCCCTTCCGGGACAGGGGGCCCTACGAGCAGTACTTC.

This chain uses TRBV11-3 with TRBJ2-2, with no clear D. The CDR3 totals 14 residues. With 5 bases removed from V and 3 bases from J, the gap between germline ends came to 10 bases. Germline CDR1 SGHNT, CDR2 YENEEA. The CDR3 sequence: CASSPNLYTGELFF. The CDR3 DNA follows: TGTGCCAGCAGCCCAAACCTATACACCGGGGAGCTGTTTTTT.

J is TRBJ2-4 and V is TRBV4-1, with TRBD1 identical over 12 bases. CDR3 length equals 17 residues. V shed 0 bases, J shed 8 bases, and the junction held 8 bases outside the gene matches. CDR1 and CDR2 (germline): MGHRA, YSYEKL. CDR3 nucleotide sequence: TGCGCCAGCAGCCAAGACGGGACAGGGGGCGCGAGGGACATTCAGTACTTC. Its translation: CASSQDGTGGARDIQYF.

This rearrangement joins TRBV7-9 to TRBJ2-3; 8 bases map to TRBD2. The germline CDR1 and CDR2 sequences are SEHNR and FQNEAQ (reference sequence). The CDR3 is 16 residues long. Trimming removed 6 bases from V and 1 base from J; junction bases left unmatched: 9. This CDR3 is CASRRIGGVRTDTQYF. The CDR3 DNA sequence: TGTGCCAGCAGGAGAATCGGGGGGGTCCGCACAGATACGCAGTATTTT. The complete variable domain, with remaining parts taken from reference TRBV7-9 and TRBJ2-3, reads DTGVSQNPRHKITKRGQNVTFRCDPISEHNRLYWYRQTLGQGPEFLTYFQNEAQLEKSRLLSDRFSAERPKGSFSTLEIQRTEQGDSAMYLCASRRIGGVRTDTQYFGPGTRLTVL.

V and J are TRBV19 and TRBJ2-1; tentatively, D is TRBD1 (5 bases). The ends were cut back, 10 bases at V and 4 bases at J, with 17 bases in the middle. Germline V gene sequence: CDR1 LNHDA, CDR2 SQIVND (reference sequence). The CDR3 has 14 amino acids. CDR3 protein: CATEFREGYNEQFF. DNA of the CDR3: TGTGCCACCGAGTTCAGGGAAGGATACAATGAGCAGTTCTTC.

V and J are TRBV5-1 and TRBJ2-7; 9 bases line up with TRBD1. Germline CDR1 is SGHRS and CDR2 is YFSETQ. The CDR3 consists of 16 residues. V was pared by 4 bases and J by 6 bases, with 14 bases of the junction left unmatched. CDR3 nucleotide sequence: TGCGCCAGCAGCCTGGGCCCCGGGACAGGGTTCGGCGAGCAGTACTTC. It encodes CASSLGPGTGFGEQYF. Supplemented by reference TRBV5-1 and TRBJ2-7, the full variable domain reads KAGVTQTPRYLIKTRGQQVTLSCSPISGHRSVSWYQQTPGQGLQFLFEYFSETQRNKGNFPGRFSGRQFSNSRSEMNVSTLELGDSALYLCASSLGPGTGFGEQYFGPGTRLTVT.

This rearrangement joins TRBV7-9 to TRBJ1-2; TRBD1 matches at 7 bases. Germline values: CDR1 SEHNR, CDR2 FQNEAQ (reference sequence). With V trimmed by 2 bases and J by 4 bases, 13 bases remained unmatched. The CDR3 is 17 amino acids. The chain's CDR3 is CASSLKMAGGRFYGYTF. Written as DNA, the CDR3 is TGTGCCAGCAGCTTAAAAATGGCAGGGGGGCGCTTCTATGGCTACACCTTC.

The chain has TRBV25-1 and TRBJ2-2; 9 bases match TRBD1. There are 15 residues in the CDR3. CDR1 is MGHDK, CDR2 SYGVNS, per germline. V was pared by 7 bases and J by 3 bases, with 6 bases of the junction left unmatched. The CDR3 DNA reads as TGTGCCAGCACCCGGACAGGGGCGGACACCGGGGAGCTGTTTTTT. Protein: CASTRTGADTGELFF. Full variable domain (rest looked up from reference TRBV25-1 and TRBJ2-2): EADIYQTPRYLVIGTGKKITLECSQTMGHDKMYWYQQDPGMELHLIHYSYGVNSTEKGDLSSESTVSRIRTEHFPLTLESARPSHTSQYLCASTRTGADTGELFFGEGSRLTVL.

V usage is TRBV6-5 and J usage is TRBJ1-2, with D unresolved. Germline CDR1 and CDR2: MNHEY and SVGAGI. With 0 bases removed from V and 5 bases from J, the gap between germline ends came to 13 bases. The CDR3 covers 15 residues. CDR3 region: CASSYSPPLTYGYTF. As DNA, the CDR3 is TGTGCCAGCAGTTACTCTCCGCCCCTCACATATGGCTACACCTTC.

Note on this clone: Other DNA sequences in the same sample also yield this CDR3. The chain employs TRBV4-1 and TRBJ2-7; TRBD1 is a possible D gene (5 bases). Trimming shortened V by 0 bases and J by 3 bases, and 6 bases separated the two germline ends. Germline assignment: CDR1 MGHRA and CDR2 YSYEKL. The CDR3 is 13 amino acids. The CDR3 bases are TGCGCCAGCAGCCAAGACAGGGTCTACGAGCAGTACTTC. Translation gives CASSQDRVYEQYF.

The chain uses TRBV3-1 (or the pseudogene TRBV3-2) and TRBJ1-5, with a tentative D call TRBD1 (5 bases). The CDR3 sequence is 17 residues long. Per germline, CDR1 LGHDT and CDR2 YNNKEL (reference sequence). V was clipped by 2 bases and J by 6 bases, with 20 bases between them. Here the CDR3 reads CASSQSIAGTRGQPQHF. Written as DNA, the CDR3 is TGTGCCAGCAGCCAATCCATCGCCGGGACTAGGGGTCAGCCCCAGCATTTT.

The chain couples TRBV7-2 to TRBJ1-2; D is ambiguous. Germline V CDR1 and CDR2: SGHTA, FQGNSA. This CDR3 has 13 residues. With 3 bases removed from V and 8 bases from J, the gap between germline ends came to 13 bases. In DNA form, the CDR3 reads TGTGCCAGCAGCTTCTATTCGGGGATCGGCTACACCTTC. Encoded protein: CASSFYSGIGYTF.

This chain links TRBV5-1 with TRBJ1-1, with 7 bases that match TRBD1. J gave up 8 bases and V 4 bases, and 8 bases lay outside the gene matches. CDR1 and CDR2 (germline): SGHRS, YFSETQ. The CDR3 runs to 13 residues. CDR3 sequence: CASSLQGSAEAFF. CDR3 bases: TGCGCCAGCAGCCTACAGGGGTCAGCAGAAGCTTTCTTT.

The CDR3 DNA reads TGTGCCAGCAGCTCCACACAGGGATGGGTCGGCTACACCTTC. This encodes CASSSTQGWVGYTF. This chain connects TRBV11-2 to TRBJ1-2; possibly TRBD1 for D (6 bases). CDR3 size: 14 residues. V was trimmed by 4 bases and J by 8 bases, leaving 17 bases between them. Germline lookup yields CDR1 SGHAT and CDR2 FQNNGV.

This clone was counted ten times or more. J is TRBJ2-7 and V is TRBV11-2; D is undetermined. In germline, CDR1 is SGHAT, CDR2 FQNNGV. This CDR3 has 14 amino acids. V was clipped by 0 bases and J by 7 bases, with 13 bases between them. The chain's CDR3 is CASSLERRLGEQYF. The CDR3 DNA reads as TGTGCCAGCAGCTTAGAGCGACGTCTCGGGGAGCAGTACTTC.